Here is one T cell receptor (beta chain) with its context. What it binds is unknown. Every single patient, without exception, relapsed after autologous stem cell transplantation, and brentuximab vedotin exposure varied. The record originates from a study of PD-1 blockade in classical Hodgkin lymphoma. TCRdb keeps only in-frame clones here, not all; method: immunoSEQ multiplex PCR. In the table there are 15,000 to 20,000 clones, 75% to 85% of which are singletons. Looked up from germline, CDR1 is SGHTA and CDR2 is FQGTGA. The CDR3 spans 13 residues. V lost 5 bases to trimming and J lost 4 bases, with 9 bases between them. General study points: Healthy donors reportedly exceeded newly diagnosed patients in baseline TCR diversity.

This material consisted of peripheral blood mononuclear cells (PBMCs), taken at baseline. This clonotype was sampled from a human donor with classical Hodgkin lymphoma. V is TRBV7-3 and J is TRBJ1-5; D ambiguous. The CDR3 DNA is TGTGCCAGCAGCGTAGGACCGAATCAGCCCCAGCATTTT. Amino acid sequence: CASSVGPNQPQHF.